This TCR beta chain was identified during a study of blood T cell repertoires in COVID-19. In the authors' workflow: Reference gene primer amplification in the assay estimated nucleated cell counts. The assay was immunoSEQ multiplex PCR, and TCRdb's table has in-frame clones only and misses some. The D gene and trimming were derived from the DNA, and the V and J assignments and clone size from that table. The data hold fewer than 350,000 clones, with 75% to 95% observed a single time. The CDR3 length is 12 residues. Germline CDR1 reads MDHEN; CDR2 reads SYDVKM. Trimming left V 2 bases short and J 2 bases short, with 4 bases between. This clone has more than one count but fewer than ten. Other DNA variants within this sample encode the same CDR3.

The chain combines TRBV28 with TRBJ2-7; no definite D call. This sequence was found in a woman in her thirties with COVID-19, enrolled during active disease. Sequencing was performed on peripheral blood. As DNA, the CDR3 is TGTGCCAGCAGTTTACTAGCCTACGAGCAGTACTTC. This gives the protein CASSLLAYEQYF.